The sequence of this T cell receptor beta chain was determined in a study of blood T cell repertoires in COVID-19 (dated by TCRdb to the early 2020s). Notes on the research overall: Samples covering the acute and convalescent phases of COVID-19 were provided by collaborators in the United States, Italy and Spain. Deeply sampled blood TCRbeta repertoires from subjects exposed to, actively infected with, or recovered from COVID-19 were included in the dataset. The repertoires were made available in a free public database intended to serve as a resource for research on the immune response to SARS-CoV-2. The samples were drawn from two sources: the first 160 participants of the ongoing ImmuneRACE study, and 1,254 subjects contributed by 6 global collaborators. The material from the prospective study consisted of cDNA or gDNA derived from T cells, B-cell-depleted T cells, or PBMCs. Where available, HLA class I and class II types were obtained from metadata supplied by the sample provider rather than from assay-based typing. The sample metadata nearly always contained a de-identified subject ID, COVID-19 status, age in years and sex. Overall results and qualifications from the work: The quantity of clinical and demographic metadata differed by source and by participant and was supplied without curation.

Enrolling through a virtual design, the prospective study's participants ranged in age from roughly 18 to 90 years and lived across 24 United States geographic areas. In the prospective study, cohorts were assigned on the basis of participant-reported clinical history obtained from a screening survey and a study questionnaire. Recovered participants in ImmuneRACE Cohort 3 were defined as having two consecutive negative NP/OP PCR tests, clearance from a healthcare professional, or resolution of symptoms. In the prospective study, mobile phlebotomists collected whole blood, serum and a nasopharyngeal or oropharyngeal swab from each participant. Participants in the prospective study had the option to provide additional blood draws and questionnaires over a roughly 2-month period. Blood samples from the prospective study were shipped frozen or at room temperature prior to DNA extraction. V is shortened by 7 bases, J by 4 bases, and the region joining them spans 13 bases. There are 13 amino acids in the CDR3, from cysteine to phenylalanine inclusive. Left in the record is the CDR3 DNA by itself, 39 bases read in frame from the first base.

About this clone: There is no known antigen for this receptor. One base away there is no much larger clone; base qualities are not given.

The immunoSEQ Assay, a bias-controlled multiplex PCR, was used to amplify TCRbeta CDR3 regions from genomic DNA. The paper's processing steps were these. Nucleated cell counts per sample were estimated from amplification of reference gene primers within the assay. To quantify the absolute abundance of each unique TCRbeta CDR3 rearrangement, sequence reads were collapsed and filtered. Productive Simpson clonality was computed per sample as the square root of Simpson's diversity index over productive rearrangements. Not all clones reach the TCRdb copy of this immuneACCESS table, which keeps in-frame sequences only. Checked studies attribute under half of the gap to unresolved V genes and leave the rest unexplained. The V and J calls and the clone size are those of that table, but D and trimming were determined from the DNA. The sample table holds some 330,000 clones, of which about four fifths were seen once. Of the sample, about 5.4% falls within the top ten clones.

The rearrangement combines TRBV12-3 or TRBV12-4 with TRBJ1-2; D gene: possibly TRBD1, on 5 matching bases. The source of this sequence is a woman in her forties or fifties who had recovered from COVID-19. Sequencing was carried out using PBMCs or T cells enriched from blood (not recorded which). The CDR3 protein: CASTPRVGYGYTF. Here is the DNA: TGTGCCAGCACCCCCAGGGTGGGCTATGGCTACACCTTC.